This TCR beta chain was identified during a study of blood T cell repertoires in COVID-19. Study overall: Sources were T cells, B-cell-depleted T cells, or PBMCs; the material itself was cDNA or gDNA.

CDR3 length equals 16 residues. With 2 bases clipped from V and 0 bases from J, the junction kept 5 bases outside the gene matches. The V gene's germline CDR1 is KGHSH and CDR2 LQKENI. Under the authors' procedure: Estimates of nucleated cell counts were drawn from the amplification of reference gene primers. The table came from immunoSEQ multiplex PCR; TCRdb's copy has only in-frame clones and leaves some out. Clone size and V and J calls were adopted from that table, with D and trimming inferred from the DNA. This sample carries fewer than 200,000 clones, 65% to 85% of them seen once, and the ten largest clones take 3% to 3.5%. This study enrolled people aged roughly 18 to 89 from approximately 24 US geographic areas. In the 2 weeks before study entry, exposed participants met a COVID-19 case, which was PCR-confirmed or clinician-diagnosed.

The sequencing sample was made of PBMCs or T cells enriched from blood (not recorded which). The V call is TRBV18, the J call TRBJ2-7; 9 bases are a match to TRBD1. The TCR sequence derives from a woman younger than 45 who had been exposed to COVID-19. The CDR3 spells CASSPSRQGDSYEQYF. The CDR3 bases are TGTGCCAGCTCACCATCACGACAGGGGGACTCCTACGAGCAGTACTTC.